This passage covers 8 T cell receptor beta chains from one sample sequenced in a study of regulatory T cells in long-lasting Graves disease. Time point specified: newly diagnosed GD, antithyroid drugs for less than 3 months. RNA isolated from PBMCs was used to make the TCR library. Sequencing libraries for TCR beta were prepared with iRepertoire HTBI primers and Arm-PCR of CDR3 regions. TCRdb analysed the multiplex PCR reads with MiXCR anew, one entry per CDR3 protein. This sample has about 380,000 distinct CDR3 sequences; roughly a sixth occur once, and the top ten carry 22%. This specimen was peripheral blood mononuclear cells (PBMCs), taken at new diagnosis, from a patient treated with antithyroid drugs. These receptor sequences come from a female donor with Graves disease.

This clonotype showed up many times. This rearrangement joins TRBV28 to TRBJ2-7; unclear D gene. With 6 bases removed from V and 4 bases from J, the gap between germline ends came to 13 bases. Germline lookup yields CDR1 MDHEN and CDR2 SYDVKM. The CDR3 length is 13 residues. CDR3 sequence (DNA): TGTGCCAGCAGACCACAGAGGTATTACGAGCAGTACTTC. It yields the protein CASRPQRYYEQYF.

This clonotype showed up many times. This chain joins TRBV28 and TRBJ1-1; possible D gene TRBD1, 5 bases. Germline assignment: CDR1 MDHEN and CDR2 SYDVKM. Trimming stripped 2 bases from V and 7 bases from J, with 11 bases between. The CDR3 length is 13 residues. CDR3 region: CASSLDNQGEAFF. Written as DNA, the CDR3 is TGTGCCAGCAGTTTAGATAACCAGGGTGAAGCTTTCTTT.

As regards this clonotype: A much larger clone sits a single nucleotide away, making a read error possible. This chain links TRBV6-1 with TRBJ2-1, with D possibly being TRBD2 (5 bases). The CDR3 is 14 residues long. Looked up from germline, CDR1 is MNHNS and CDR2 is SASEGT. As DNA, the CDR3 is TGCGCCAGCAGTGATGACCGTGGTTGGGAGACCCAGTTCTTC. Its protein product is CASSDDRGWETQFF.

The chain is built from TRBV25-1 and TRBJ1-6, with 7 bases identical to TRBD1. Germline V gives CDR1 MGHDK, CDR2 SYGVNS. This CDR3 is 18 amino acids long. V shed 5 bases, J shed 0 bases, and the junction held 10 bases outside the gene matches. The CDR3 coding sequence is TGTGCCAGCAGTATGCGGACAGGCCACGGCTCCTATAATTCACCCCTCCACTTT. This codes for CASSMRTGHGSYNSPLHF.

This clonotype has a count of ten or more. The CDR3 DNA reads TGTGCCAGCAGGAGCGGGATCGACGAGCAGTACTTC. Its translation is CASRSGIDEQYF. The chain carries TRBV28 and TRBJ2-7; 7 nucleotides align to TRBD2. The CDR3 is made up of 12 amino acids. V lost 6 bases to trimming and J lost 5 bases; unmatched junction nucleotides: 4. Germline CDR1 and CDR2: MDHEN and SYDVKM.

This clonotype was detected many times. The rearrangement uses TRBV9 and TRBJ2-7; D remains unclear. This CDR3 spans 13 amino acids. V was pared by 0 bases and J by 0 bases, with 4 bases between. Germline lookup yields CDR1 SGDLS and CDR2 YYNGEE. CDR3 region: CASSVDDSYEQYF. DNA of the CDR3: TGTGCCAGCAGCGTAGACGACTCCTACGAGCAGTACTTC.

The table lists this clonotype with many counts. CDR3: CASSLSVAGRNTGELFF. The DNA for the CDR3 is TGTGCCAGCAGCTTATCAGTAGCGGGGCGGAACACCGGGGAGCTGTTTTTT. This chain links TRBV7-6 with TRBJ2-2; 8 nucleotides match TRBD2. The CDR3 consists of 17 residues. Trimming took 2 bases from V and 1 from J; bases not matched to a gene: 6. Germline lookup yields CDR1 SGHVS and CDR2 FNYEAQ.

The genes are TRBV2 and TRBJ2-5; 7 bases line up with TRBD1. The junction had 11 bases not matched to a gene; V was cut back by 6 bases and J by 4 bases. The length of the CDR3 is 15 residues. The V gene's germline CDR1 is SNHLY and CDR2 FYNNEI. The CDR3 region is CASRIAWTGRETQYF. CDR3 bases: TGTGCCAGCAGGATCGCTTGGACAGGCCGAGAGACCCAGTACTTC.